What follows describes a single TCR beta chain. No antigen is known for it. The sample, around 9.9 milliliters of peripheral blood, was drawn from each donor. The data originate from a study of blood T cells in healthy people across ages. Study results and limitations: A roughly linear age-dependent decrease characterized TCR beta diversity per million T cells. Diversity estimates drawn from one million T cells were deemed underestimates.

V gave up 3 bases and J gave up 3 bases, with 12 bases separating them. Germline V gene sequence: CDR1 MGHRA, CDR2 YSYEKL. The CDR3 length is 14 residues. Next came a second PCR, run for about 7 to 12 cycles, which used a sample-barcoded 5' primer along with a J-beta primer mix. Per-sample output comprised a minimum of 2.5 million paired-end reads containing CDR3. TCRdb itself ran the 5' RACE reads through MiXCR, one entry per CDR3 protein. Of 910,000 or so distinct CDR3 sequences in the sample, about 53% were seen once. This sequence joins TRBV4-1 and TRBJ2-7; D remains ambiguous. This clonotype was sampled from a woman aged 60-75 years in good health. The sequenced sample consisted of blood. The CDR3 loop is CASSHMRRNYEQYF. CDR3 coding DNA: TGCGCCAGCAGCCATATGAGGCGCAACTACGAGCAGTACTTC.